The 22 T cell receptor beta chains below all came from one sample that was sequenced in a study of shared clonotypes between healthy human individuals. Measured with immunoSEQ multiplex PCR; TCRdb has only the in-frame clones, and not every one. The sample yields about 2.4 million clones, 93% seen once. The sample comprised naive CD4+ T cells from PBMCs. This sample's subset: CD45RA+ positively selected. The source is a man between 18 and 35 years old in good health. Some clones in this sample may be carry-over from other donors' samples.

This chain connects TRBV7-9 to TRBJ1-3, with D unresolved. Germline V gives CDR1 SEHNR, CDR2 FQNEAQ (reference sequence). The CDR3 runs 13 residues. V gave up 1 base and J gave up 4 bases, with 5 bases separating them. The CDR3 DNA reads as TGTGCCAGCAGCTTAGGTAACGGAAACACCATATATTTT. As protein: CASSLGNGNTIYF.

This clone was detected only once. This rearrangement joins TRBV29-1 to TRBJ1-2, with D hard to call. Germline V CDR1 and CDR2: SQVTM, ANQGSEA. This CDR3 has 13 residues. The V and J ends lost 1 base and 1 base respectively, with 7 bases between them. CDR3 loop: CSVEGIVNYGYTF. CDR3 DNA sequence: TGCAGCGTTGAAGGGATTGTTAACTATGGCTACACCTTC.

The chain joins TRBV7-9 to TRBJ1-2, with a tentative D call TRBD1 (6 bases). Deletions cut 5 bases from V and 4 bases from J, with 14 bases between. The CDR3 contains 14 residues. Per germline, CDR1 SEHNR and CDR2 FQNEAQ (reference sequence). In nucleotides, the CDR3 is TGTGCCAGCAGCCTAACAGGGAACATCTATGGCTACACCTTC. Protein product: CASSLTGNIYGYTF.

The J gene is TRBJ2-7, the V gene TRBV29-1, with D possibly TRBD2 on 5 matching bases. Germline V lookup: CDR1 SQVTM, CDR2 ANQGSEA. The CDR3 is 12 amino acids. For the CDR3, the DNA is TGCCCTAGTAGGAGGCCCATCTACGAGCAGTACTTC. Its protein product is CPSRRPIYEQYF.

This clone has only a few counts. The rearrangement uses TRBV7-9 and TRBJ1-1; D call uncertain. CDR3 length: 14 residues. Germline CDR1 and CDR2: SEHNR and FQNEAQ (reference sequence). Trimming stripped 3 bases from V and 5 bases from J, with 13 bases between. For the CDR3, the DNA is TGTGCCAGCAGCTTCTACCGAGATGGGACTGAAGCTTTCTTT. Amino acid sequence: CASSFYRDGTEAFF. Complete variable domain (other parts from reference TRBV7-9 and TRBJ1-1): DTGVSQNPRHKITKRGQNVTFRCDPISEHNRLYWYRQTLGQGPEFLTYFQNEAQLEKSRLLSDRFSAERPKGSFSTLEIQRTEQGDSAMYLCASSFYRDGTEAFFGQGTRLTVV.

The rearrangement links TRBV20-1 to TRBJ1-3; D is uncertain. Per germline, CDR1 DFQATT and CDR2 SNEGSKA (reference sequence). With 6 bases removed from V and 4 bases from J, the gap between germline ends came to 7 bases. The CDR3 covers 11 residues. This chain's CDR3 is CSALRGNTIYF. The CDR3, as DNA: TGCAGTGCCCTCAGAGGAAACACCATATATTTT.

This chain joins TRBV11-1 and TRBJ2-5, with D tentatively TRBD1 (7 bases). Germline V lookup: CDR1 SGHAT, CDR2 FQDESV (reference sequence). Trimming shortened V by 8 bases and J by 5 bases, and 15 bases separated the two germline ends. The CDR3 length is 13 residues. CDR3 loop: CASARGVAETQYF. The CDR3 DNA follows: TGTGCCAGCGCCAGGGGGGTCGCGGAGACCCAGTACTTC. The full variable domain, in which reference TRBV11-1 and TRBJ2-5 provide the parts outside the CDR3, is EAEVAQSPRYKITEKSQAVAFWCDPISGHATLYWYRQILGQGPELLVQFQDESVVDDSQLPKDRFSAERLKGVDSTLKIQPAELGDSAMYLCASARGVAETQYFGPGTRLLVL.

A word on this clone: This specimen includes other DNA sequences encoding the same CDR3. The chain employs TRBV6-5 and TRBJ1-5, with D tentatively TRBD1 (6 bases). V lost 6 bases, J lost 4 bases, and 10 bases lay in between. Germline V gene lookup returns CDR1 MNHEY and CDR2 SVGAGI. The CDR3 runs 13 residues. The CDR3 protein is CASSSRGNQPQHF. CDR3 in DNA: TGTGCCAGCAGCTCCAGGGGTAATCAGCCCCAGCATTTT.

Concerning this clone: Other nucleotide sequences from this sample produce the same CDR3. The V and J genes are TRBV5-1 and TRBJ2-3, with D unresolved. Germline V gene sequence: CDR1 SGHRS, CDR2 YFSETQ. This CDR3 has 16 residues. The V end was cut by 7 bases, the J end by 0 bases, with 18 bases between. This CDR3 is CASSPGVAASTDTQYF. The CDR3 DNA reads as TGCGCCAGCTCCCCTGGAGTGGCTGCTAGCACAGATACGCAGTATTTT.

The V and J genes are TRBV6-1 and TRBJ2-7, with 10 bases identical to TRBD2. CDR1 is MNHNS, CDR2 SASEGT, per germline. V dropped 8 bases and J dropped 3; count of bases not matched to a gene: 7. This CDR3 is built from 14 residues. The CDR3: CASLGTSALYEQYF. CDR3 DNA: TGTGCCAGCCTTGGGACTAGCGCTCTCTACGAGCAGTACTTC.

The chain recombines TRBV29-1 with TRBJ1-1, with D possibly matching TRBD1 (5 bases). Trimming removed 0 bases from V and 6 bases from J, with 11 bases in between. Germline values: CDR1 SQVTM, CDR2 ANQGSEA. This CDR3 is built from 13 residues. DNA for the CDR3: TGCAGCGTTGAAGACCCGGGGCGAGCTGAAGCTTTCTTT. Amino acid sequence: CSVEDPGRAEAFF.

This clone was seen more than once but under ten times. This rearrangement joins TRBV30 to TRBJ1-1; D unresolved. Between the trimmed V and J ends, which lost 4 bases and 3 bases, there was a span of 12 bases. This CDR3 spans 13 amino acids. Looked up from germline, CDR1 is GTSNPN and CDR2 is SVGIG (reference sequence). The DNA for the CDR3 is TGTGCCTGGAAGGTCCCCCTCGACACTGAAGCTTTCTTT. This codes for CAWKVPLDTEAFF.

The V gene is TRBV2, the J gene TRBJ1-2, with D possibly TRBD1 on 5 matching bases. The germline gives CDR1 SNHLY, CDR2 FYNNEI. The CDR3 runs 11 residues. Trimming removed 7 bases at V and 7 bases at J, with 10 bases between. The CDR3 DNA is TGTGCCAGCACCCGTCAGGGTGGCTACACCTTC. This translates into CASTRQGGYTF.

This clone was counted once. The DNA for the CDR3 is TGTGCCATCAGTGAGTCGTCTAGCGGGAGACAAGAGACCCAGTACTTC. Its translation is CAISESSSGRQETQYF. The chain carries TRBV10-3 and TRBJ2-5; 10 bases are a match to TRBD2. The germline V gene has CDR1 ENHRY and CDR2 SYGVKD. The CDR3 is 16 residues long. The trim removed 0 bases at V and 2 bases at J, leaving 3 bases unmatched.

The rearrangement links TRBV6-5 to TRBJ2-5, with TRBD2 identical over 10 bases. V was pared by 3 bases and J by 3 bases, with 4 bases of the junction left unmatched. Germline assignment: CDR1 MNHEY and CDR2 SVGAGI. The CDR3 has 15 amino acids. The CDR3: CASSYRLAGEETQYF. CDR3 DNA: TGTGCCAGCAGTTATCGTCTAGCGGGAGAAGAGACCCAGTACTTC.

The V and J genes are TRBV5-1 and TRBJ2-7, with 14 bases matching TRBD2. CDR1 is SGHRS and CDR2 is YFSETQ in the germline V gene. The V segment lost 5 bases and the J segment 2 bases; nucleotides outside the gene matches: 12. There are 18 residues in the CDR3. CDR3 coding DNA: TGCGCCAGCAGTAGGGCGACTAGCGGGAGGGCCGGAACCTACGAGCAGTACTTC. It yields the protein CASSRATSGRAGTYEQYF.

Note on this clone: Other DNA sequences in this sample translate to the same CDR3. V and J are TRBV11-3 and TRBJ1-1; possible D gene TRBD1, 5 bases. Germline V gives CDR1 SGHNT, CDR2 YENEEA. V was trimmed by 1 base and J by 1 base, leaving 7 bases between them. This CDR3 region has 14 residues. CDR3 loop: CASSLGGTNTEAFF. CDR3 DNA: TGTGCCAGCAGCTTAGGGGGCACGAACACTGAAGCTTTCTTT.

The CDR3 DNA is TGTGCCAGCAGCTTAGTGTATGGTCCAAATCCCTACGAGCAGTACTTC. As protein: CASSLVYGPNPYEQYF. The V call is TRBV7-6, the J call TRBJ2-7, with D unresolved. There are 16 residues in the CDR3. With 1 base removed from V and 2 bases from J, the gap between germline ends came to 15 bases. CDR1 and CDR2 from the germline V gene are SGHVS and FNYEAQ.

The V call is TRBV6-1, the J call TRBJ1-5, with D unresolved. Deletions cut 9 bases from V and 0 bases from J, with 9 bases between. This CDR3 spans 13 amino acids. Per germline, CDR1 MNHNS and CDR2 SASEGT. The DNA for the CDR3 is TGTGCCAGTCGGCTGCATAGCAATCAGCCCCAGCATTTT. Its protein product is CASRLHSNQPQHF.

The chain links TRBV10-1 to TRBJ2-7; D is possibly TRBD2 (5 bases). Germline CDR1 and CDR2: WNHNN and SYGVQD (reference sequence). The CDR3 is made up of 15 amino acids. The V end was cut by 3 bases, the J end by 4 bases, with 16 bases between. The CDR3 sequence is CASSDPSNTSYEQYF. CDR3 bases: TGCGCCAGCAGTGACCCTAGCAATACTTCGTACGAGCAGTACTTC.

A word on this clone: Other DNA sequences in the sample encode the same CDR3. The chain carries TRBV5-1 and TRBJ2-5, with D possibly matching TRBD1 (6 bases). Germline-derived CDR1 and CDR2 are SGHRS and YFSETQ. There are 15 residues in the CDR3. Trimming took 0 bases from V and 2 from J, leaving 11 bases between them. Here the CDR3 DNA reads TGCGCCAGCAGCTTGGTGGGGACACCTCAAGAGACCCAGTACTTC. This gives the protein CASSLVGTPQETQYF.

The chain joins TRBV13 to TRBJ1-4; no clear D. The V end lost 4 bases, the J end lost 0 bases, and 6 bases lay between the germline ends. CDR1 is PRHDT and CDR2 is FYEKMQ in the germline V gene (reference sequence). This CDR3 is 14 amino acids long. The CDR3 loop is CASSSAATNEKLFF. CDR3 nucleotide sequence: TGTGCCAGCAGCTCGGCAGCAACTAATGAAAAACTGTTTTTT.